This TCR beta chain appears in the sequencing data of a study of T cell clonotyping in hematopoietic cell transplantation. Turning to the study itself: Recipient samples before transplant were obtained post-cytoreduction.

Per the germline V gene, CDR1 is SGHTA and CDR2 is FQGTGA. The CDR3 totals 14 residues. V was pared by 6 bases and J by 0 bases, with 4 bases of the junction left unmatched. The study's findings and limits: Broader posttransplant TCR repertoire diversity was predicted by graft donor and pretransplant recipient Inverse Simpson Index values.

About this clone: Its specificity is not known.

The repertoire was sequenced with immunoSEQ multiplex PCR; TCRdb's copy has only in-frame clones and lacks some. The profile shows tens of thousands of clones, around 85% of them singletons. Noted time point: recipient sample about 28 days before transplant, after cytoreduction. Samples: about 28 days before transplant, then days 30, 100 and 180 after. The clonotype comes from a man aged 60 to 75 with acute myeloid leukemia. Some clones in this sample may be carry-over from other donors' samples. The specimen was peripheral blood mononuclear cells, collected before stem cell transplant. The V call is TRBV7-3, the J call TRBJ1-1; 7 bases line up with TRBD1. The CDR3 bases are TGTGCCAGCAGGTCGGGACAGATGAACACTGAAGCTTTCTTT. It is translated as CASRSGQMNTEAFF. The full variable domain, rest sourced from reference TRBV7-3 and TRBJ1-1, is GAGVSQTPSNKVTEKGKYVELRCDPISGHTALYWYRQSLGQGPEFLIYFQGTGAADDSGLPNDRFFAVRPEGSVSTLKIQRTERGDSAVYLCASRSGQMNTEAFFGQGTRLTVV.